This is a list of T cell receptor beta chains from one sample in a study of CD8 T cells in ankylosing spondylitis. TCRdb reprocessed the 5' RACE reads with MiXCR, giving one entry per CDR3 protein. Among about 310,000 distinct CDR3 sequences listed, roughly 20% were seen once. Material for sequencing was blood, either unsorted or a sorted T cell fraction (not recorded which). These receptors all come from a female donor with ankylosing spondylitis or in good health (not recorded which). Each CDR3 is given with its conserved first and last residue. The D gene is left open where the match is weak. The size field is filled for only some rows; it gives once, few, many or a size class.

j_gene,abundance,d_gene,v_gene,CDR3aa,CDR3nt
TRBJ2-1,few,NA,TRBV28,CASSLIAAGLNEQFF,TGTGCCAGCAGTTTAATAGCGGCAGGCCTAAATGAGCAGTTCTTC
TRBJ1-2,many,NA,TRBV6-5,CASRTSLGRGLYGYTF,TGTGCCAGCAGGACGAGTTTGGGACGGGGGCTATATGGCTACACCTTC
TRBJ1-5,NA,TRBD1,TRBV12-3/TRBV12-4,CASRETGYDQPQHF,TGTGCCAGCAGGGAGACAGGGTATGATCAGCCCCAGCATTTT
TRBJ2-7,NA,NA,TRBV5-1,CASSRDGKDLYEQYF,TGCGCCAGCAGCAGGGACGGGAAGGACCTTTATGAGCAGTACTTC
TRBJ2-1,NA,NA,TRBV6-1,CASSPRVGASVGEQFF,TGTGCCAGCAGTCCCCGTGTGGGAGCGTCAGTTGGTGAGCAGTTCTTC
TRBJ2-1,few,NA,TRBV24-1,CARDRRPPNEQFF,TGTGCCAGGGACCGACGACCCCCCAATGAGCAGTTCTTC
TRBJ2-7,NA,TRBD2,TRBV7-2,CASSRSGTSGHYEQYF,TGTGCCAGCAGCCGATCCGGGACTAGCGGGCATTACGAGCAGTACTTC
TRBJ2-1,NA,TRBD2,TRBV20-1,CSARDHQAGPVNEQFF,TGCAGTGCTAGAGATCATCAAGCGGGACCCGTCAATGAGCAGTTCTTC
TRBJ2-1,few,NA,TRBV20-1,CSARGLGLSYNEQFF,TGCAGTGCTAGGGGTCTGGGTTTATCCTACAATGAGCAGTTCTTC
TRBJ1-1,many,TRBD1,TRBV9,CASSRGGGRGTEAFF,TGTGCCAGCAGTCGCGGAGGGGGCCGGGGGACTGAAGCTTTCTTT
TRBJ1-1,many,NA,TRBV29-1,CSVAGHGDTEAFF,TGCAGCGTTGCAGGGCACGGGGACACTGAAGCTTTCTTT
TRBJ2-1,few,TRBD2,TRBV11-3,CASSPSGTGAEQFF,TGTGCCAGCAGCCCTAGCGGGACGGGGGCTGAGCAGTTCTTC
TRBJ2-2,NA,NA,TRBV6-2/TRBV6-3,CASSTQGYGELFF,TGTGCCAGCAGTACACAGGGTTACGGGGAGCTGTTTTTT
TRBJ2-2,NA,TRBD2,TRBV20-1,CSALLAANTGELFF,TGCAGTGCTCTTCTAGCGGCCAACACCGGGGAGCTGTTTTTT
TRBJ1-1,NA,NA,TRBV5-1,CASSLVPGTTEAFF,TGCGCCAGCAGCTTGGTTCCTGGGACAACTGAAGCTTTCTTT
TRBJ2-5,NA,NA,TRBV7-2,CASSLRDAWGTQYF,TGTGCCAGCAGCCTTCGGGACGCCTGGGGGACCCAGTACTTC
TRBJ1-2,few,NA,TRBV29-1,CSATADGYTF,TGCAGCGCGACGGCGGACGGCTACACCTTC
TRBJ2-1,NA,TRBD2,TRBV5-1,CASSLAPSGTLDEQFF,TGCGCCAGCAGCTTGGCGCCTAGCGGGACCCTAGATGAGCAGTTCTTC
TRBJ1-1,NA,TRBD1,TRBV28,CASSKDRLAFF,TGTGCCAGCAGCAAGGACAGGCTGGCTTTCTTT
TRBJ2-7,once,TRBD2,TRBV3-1,CASSLGEREKYF,TGTGCCAGCAGCCTCGGGGAGCGGGAGAAGTACTTC
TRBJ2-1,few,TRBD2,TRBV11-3,CASSTSGRAKRDEQFF,TGTGCCAGCAGTACTAGCGGGAGGGCCAAGAGAGATGAGCAGTTCTTC
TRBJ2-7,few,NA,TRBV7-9,CASTRSGTYEQYF,TGTGCCAGCACTAGGAGCGGCACCTACGAGCAGTACTTC
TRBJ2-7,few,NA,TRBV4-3,CASSQDLVGLTYEQYF,TGCGCCAGCAGCCAAGATCTTGTGGGATTGACCTACGAGCAGTACTTC
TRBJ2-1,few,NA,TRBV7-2,CASSPLGGPYNEQFF,TGTGCCAGCAGCCCCCTCGGGGGACCCTACAATGAGCAGTTCTTC
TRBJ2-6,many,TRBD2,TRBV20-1,CSASPGLAGSSSGANVLTF,TGCAGTGCTAGTCCGGGACTAGCGGGTTCGAGCTCTGGGGCCAACGTCCTGACTTTC
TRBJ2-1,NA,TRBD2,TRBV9,CASSPSGRLDNEQFF,TGTGCCAGCAGCCCTAGCGGGAGGCTCGACAATGAGCAGTTCTTC
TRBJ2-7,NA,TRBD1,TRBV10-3,CAIREGQGNREQYF,TGTGCCATCAGGGAGGGACAGGGGAATCGGGAGCAGTACTTC
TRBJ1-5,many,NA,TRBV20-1,CSGGEGYQPQHF,TGCAGTGGGGGGGAGGGGTATCAGCCCCAGCATTTT
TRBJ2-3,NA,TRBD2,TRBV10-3,CATGTSGTTDTQYF,TGTGCCACCGGGACTAGCGGGACGACAGATACGCAGTATTTT
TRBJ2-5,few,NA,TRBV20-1,CSAGAGGGEETQYF,TGCAGTGCTGGAGCAGGGGGAGGTGAAGAGACCCAGTACTTC
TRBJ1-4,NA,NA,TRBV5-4,CASSLGYPGEKLFF,TGTGCCAGCAGCTTGGGATACCCGGGGGAAAAACTGTTTTTT
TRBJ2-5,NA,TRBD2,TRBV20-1,CSPGLGWETQYF,TGCAGTCCGGGACTAGGGTGGGAGACCCAGTACTTC
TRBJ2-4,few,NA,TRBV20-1,CSGFKGGAKNIQYF,TGCAGTGGATTCAAGGGGGGGGCCAAAAACATTCAGTACTTC
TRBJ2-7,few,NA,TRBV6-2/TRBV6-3,CASSRYRGETYEQYF,TGTGCCAGCAGTCGGTACCGGGGCGAAACCTACGAGCAGTACTTC
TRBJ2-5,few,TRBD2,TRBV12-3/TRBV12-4,CASSLPSGTQYF,TGTGCCAGCAGTTTACCTAGCGGGACCCAGTACTTC
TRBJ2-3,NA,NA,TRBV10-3,CAIRRGASSTDTQYF,TGTGCCATCAGGAGGGGGGCATCTAGCACAGATACGCAGTATTTT
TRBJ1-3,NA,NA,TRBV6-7,CASTERVSGNTIYF,TGTGCCAGCACCGAACGGGTCTCTGGAAACACCATATATTTT
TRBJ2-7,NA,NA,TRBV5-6,CAMSPGGLRQYF,TGTGCCATGAGCCCCGGAGGCCTCAGGCAGTACTTC
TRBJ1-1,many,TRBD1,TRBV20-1,CSARVLPLITGATEAFF,TGCAGTGCTAGAGTCCTTCCCCTGATTACAGGGGCCACTGAAGCTTTCTTT
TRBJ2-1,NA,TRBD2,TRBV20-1,CCARGGLAGGYNEQFF,TGCTGTGCTAGAGGGGGGCTAGCGGGAGGTTACAATGAGCAGTTCTTC
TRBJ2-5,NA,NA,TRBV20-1,CSAPYQETQYF,TGCAGTGCCCCATACCAAGAGACCCAGTACTTC